Shown below are 6 T cell receptor beta chains from a single sample sequenced in a study of T cells after yellow fever vaccination. One entry per CDR3 protein results from TCRdb running MiXCR on the 5' RACE reads. The table lists approximately 550,000 distinct CDR3 sequences, 19% of them singletons. Sequenced material: PBMCs, taken 15 days after the yellow fever booster vaccination. These receptors originate from a man aged 25 to 40 who received the YFV17D yellow fever vaccine.

The V and J genes are TRBV6-5 and TRBJ2-4; TRBD1 matches 9 bases. This CDR3 is built from 16 residues. Germline V gene lookup returns CDR1 MNHEY and CDR2 SVGAGI. Trimming took 1 base from V and 5 from J; bases not matched to a gene: 6. CDR3 nucleotides: TGTGCCAGCAGTTACTTAACAGGGGGCCCGCAAAACATTCAGTACTTC. Protein: CASSYLTGGPQNIQYF.

The rearrangement links TRBV14 to TRBJ2-6; D may be TRBD1 (5 bases). The CDR3 has 16 residues. V lost 4 bases and J lost 2, with 12 bases in between. The germline gives CDR1 SGHDN, CDR2 FVKESK. In nucleotides, the CDR3 is TGTGCCAGCAGCCCGCTTGGGGCCACTGGGGCCAACGTCCTGACTTTC. It yields the protein CASSPLGATGANVLTF.

The chain has TRBV29-1 and TRBJ2-3; D not resolved. Germline loops: CDR1 SQVTM, CDR2 ANQGSEA. This CDR3 has 12 residues. The V and J ends lost 7 bases and 5 bases respectively, with 13 bases between them. CDR3 residues: CSAVKTGDTQYF. The CDR3, as DNA: TGCAGCGCTGTCAAGACTGGAGATACGCAGTATTTT.

Only a few counts were recorded for this clonotype. The rearrangement links TRBV27 to TRBJ2-6; 9 bases map to TRBD1. The germline gives CDR1 MNHEY, CDR2 SMNVEV (reference sequence). This CDR3 is built from 18 residues. J gave up 0 bases and V 2 bases, and 5 bases lay outside the gene matches. The DNA for the CDR3 is TGTGCCAGCAGTTTACTGGGGACAGGGAACTCTGGGGCCAACGTCCTGACTTTC. Translated: CASSLLGTGNSGANVLTF.

This chain uses TRBV7-2 with TRBJ1-5, with no clear D. The CDR3 loop spans 16 amino acids. Germline loops: CDR1 SGHTA, CDR2 FQGNSA. Between the trimmed V and J ends, which lost 2 bases and 1 base, there was a span of 12 bases. The CDR3 DNA sequence: TGTGCCAGCAGCTTAAATCCGGGGTTGAGCAATCAGCCCCAGCATTTT. It specifies CASSLNPGLSNQPQHF.

This chain connects TRBV10-2 to TRBJ1-1, with D possibly matching TRBD1 (6 bases). Germline assignment: CDR1 WSHSY and CDR2 SAAADI. This CDR3 region has 14 residues. Trimming removed 3 bases from V and 8 bases from J, with 16 bases in between. CDR3 protein: CASSDRDTRSEAFF. The CDR3 DNA sequence: TGCGCCAGCAGTGACAGGGACACTCGGTCAGAAGCTTTCTTT.